A selection of T cell receptor beta chains follows, all from one sample in a study of cytomegalovirus exposure and HLA in healthy donors. Assay: immunoSEQ multiplex PCR; the TCRdb copy retains only in-frame clones and omits some. The table includes some 170,000 clones, roughly 80% detected once. Sequences were obtained from PBMCs. The receptors here all came from a man younger than 40 in good health and CMV-seropositive. The CDR3 runs from the conserved cysteine through the conserved F or W. Size is stated for part of the rows, as once, few or many counts, or as a class when the clone is expanded.

CDR3aa	j_gene	abundance	v_gene
CASSGGRDQPQHF	TRBJ1-5	NA	TRBV2
CASSLLGAYGYTF	TRBJ1-2	NA	TRBV5-8
CASSDEEGTADTQYF	TRBJ2-3	NA	TRBV6-4
CASSLTGGSYEQYF	TRBJ2-7	NA	TRBV28
CATHAGSGEQYF	TRBJ2-7	NA	TRBV2
CAKYRGSPTQETQYF	TRBJ2-5	NA	TRBV21-1
CASSLLAGVDTQYF	TRBJ2-3	NA	TRBV7-9
CASSLLGGETQYF	TRBJ2-5	NA	TRBV5-1
CASSLVAFREETQYF	TRBJ2-5	NA	TRBV7-2
CASSLLRRVGGYNEQFF	TRBJ2-1	NA	TRBV14
CASSEARSSGLKFF	TRBJ2-1	NA	TRBV2
CASSLGWDRVDTQYF	TRBJ2-3	NA	TRBV28
CASSGRGLDEQYF	TRBJ2-7	few	TRBV6-1
CASSSRDSRLYEQYF	TRBJ2-7	NA	TRBV11-1
CASSLAGTDNGYTF	TRBJ1-2	few	TRBV7-9
CAITADRSNYGYTF	TRBJ1-2	once	TRBV10-3
CASSVQSGDYGYTF	TRBJ1-2	few	TRBV9
CASSLNRGSNQPQHF	TRBJ1-5	NA	TRBV7-8
CASSLAQGGSSPLHF	TRBJ1-6	NA	TRBV27
CASSVGEERNTEAFF	TRBJ1-1	NA	TRBV9
CASSPRSPNTEAFF	TRBJ1-1	NA	TRBV18
CASSFDRRNYGYTF	TRBJ1-2	NA	TRBV5-4
CASSRQGSTDGYTF	TRBJ1-2	NA	TRBV9
CASSLGTEADTQYF	TRBJ2-3	NA	TRBV7-7
CASSFSPRDREILSNQPQHF	TRBJ1-5	NA	TRBV28
CASSRLGDTQYF	TRBJ2-3	once	TRBV6-1
CASSPETDTQYF	TRBJ2-3	NA	TRBV7-9
CASGGQIYTQYF	TRBJ2-3	NA	TRBV2
CASSPSGGSSYEQYF	TRBJ2-7	NA	TRBV18
CASSPTSGGASYNEQFF	TRBJ2-1	once	TRBV5-4
CASSLPGELYNEQFF	TRBJ2-1	NA	TRBV13
CASSRGQNYGYTF	TRBJ1-2	NA	TRBV11-2
CASSLGGPTGELFF	TRBJ2-2	NA	TRBV7-6
CASSLSGGPMAGEQYF	TRBJ2-7	NA	TRBV28
CASSMDTGVRGSETQYF	TRBJ2-5	NA	TRBV19